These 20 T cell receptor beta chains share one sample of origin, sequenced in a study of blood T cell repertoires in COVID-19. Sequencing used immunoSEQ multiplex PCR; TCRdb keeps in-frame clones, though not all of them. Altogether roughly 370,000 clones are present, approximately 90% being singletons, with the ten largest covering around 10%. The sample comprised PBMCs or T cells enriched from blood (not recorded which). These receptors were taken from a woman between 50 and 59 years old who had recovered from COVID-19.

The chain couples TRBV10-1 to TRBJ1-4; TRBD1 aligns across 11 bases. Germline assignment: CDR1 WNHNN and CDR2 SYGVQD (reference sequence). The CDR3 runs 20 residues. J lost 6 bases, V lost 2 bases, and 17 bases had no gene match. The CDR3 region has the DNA TGCGCCAGCAGTGAGCGCTTTTGGAGGACAGGGGGCCTCCGGTATGAAAAACTGTTTTTT. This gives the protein CASSERFWRTGGLRYEKLFF.

CDR3 coding DNA: TGTGCCAGTCGAGGGGGGACAGGGGGATGGAATTTGGGTCAGCCCCAGCATTTT. This codes for CASRGGTGGWNLGQPQHF. V gene TRBV19 combines with J gene TRBJ1-5, with TRBD1 matching over 11 bases. CDR3 length: 18 amino acids. Germline trimming cut 8 bases from V and 6 bases from J; bases unmatched to any gene: 18. In germline, CDR1 is LNHDA, CDR2 SQIVND (reference sequence).

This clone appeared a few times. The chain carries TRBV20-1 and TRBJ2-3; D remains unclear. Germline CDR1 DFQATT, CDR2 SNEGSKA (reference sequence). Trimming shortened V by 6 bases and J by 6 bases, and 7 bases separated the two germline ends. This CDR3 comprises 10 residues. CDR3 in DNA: TGCAGTGCCCTCTTGGATACGCAGTATTTT. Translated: CSALLDTQYF.

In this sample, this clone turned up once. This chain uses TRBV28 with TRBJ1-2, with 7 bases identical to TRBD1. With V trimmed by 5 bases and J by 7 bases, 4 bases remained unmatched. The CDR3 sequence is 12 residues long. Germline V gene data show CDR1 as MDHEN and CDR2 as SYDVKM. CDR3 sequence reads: CASSLTGAGYTF. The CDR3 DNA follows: TGTGCCAGCAGTCTAACAGGGGCTGGCTACACCTTC.

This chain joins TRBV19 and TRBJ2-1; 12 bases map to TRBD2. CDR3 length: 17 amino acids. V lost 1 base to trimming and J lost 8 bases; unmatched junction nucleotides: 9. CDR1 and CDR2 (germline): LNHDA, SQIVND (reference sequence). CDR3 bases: TGTGCCAGTAGTATAGCCGGGCTAGCGGGGGGGCGGCATGAGCAGTTCTTC. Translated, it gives CASSIAGLAGGRHEQFF.

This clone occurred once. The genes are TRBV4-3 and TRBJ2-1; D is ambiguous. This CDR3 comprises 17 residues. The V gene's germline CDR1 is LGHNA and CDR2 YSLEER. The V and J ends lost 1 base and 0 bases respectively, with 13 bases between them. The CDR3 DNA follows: TGCGCCAGCAGCCAAGTCTTGGAGTCCCTCTCCTACAATGAGCAGTTCTTC. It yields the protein CASSQVLESLSYNEQFF.

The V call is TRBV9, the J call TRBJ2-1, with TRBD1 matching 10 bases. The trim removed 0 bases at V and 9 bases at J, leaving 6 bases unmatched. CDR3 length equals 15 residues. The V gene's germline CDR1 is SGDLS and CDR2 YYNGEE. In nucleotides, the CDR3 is TGTGCCAGCAGCGTAGCCGGGACAGGGGTAAGTGAGCAGTTCTTC. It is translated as CASSVAGTGVSEQFF.

The CDR3 coding sequence is TGTGCCACCAGCAGAGACCCCATGGAGACCCAGTACTTC. Its translation is CATSRDPMETQYF. The J gene is TRBJ2-5, the V gene TRBV15; no definite D call. Per germline, CDR1 LNHNV and CDR2 YYDKDF (reference sequence). The CDR3 spans 13 residues. The V end was cut by 0 bases, the J end by 5 bases, with 7 bases between.

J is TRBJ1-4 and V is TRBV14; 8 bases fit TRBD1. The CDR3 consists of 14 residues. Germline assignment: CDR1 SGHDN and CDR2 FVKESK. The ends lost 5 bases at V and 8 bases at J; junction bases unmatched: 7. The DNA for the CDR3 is TGTGCCAGCAGCTCCCGGACAGGGAGAGAAAAACTGTTTTTT. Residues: CASSSRTGREKLFF.

Here the CDR3 DNA reads TGTGCCAGTATTGGGCATTTGCACTATGGCTACACCTTC. This codes for CASIGHLHYGYTF. The chain has TRBV19 and TRBJ1-2, with no clear D. V lost 7 bases and J lost 3, with 12 bases in between. This CDR3 region has 13 residues. Germline V gene sequence: CDR1 LNHDA, CDR2 SQIVND (reference sequence).

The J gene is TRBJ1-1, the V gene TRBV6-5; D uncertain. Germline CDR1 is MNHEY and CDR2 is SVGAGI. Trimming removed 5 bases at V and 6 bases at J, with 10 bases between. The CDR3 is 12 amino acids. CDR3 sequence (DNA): TGTGCCAGCAGTACAGACCGCGCTGAAGCTTTCTTT. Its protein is CASSTDRAEAFF.

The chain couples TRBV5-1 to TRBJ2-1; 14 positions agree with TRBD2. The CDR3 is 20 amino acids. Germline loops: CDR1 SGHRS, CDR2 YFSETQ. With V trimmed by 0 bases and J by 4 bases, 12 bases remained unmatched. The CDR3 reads CASSLGDVGTSGGLYNEQFF. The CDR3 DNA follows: TGCGCCAGCAGCTTGGGGGACGTCGGGACTAGCGGGGGCTTATACAATGAGCAGTTCTTC.

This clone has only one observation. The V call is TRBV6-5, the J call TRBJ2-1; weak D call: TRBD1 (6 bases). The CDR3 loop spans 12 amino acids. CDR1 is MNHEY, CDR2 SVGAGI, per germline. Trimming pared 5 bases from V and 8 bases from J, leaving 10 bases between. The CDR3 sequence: CASSTQGDEQFF. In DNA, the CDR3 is TGTGCCAGCAGTACACAGGGTGATGAGCAGTTCTTC.

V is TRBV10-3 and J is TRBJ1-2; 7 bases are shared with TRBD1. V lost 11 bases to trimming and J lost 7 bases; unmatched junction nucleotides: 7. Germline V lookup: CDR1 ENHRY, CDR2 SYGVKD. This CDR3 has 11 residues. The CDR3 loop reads CAVAQGGGYTF. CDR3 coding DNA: TGTGCCGTCGCGCAGGGGGGTGGCTACACCTTC.

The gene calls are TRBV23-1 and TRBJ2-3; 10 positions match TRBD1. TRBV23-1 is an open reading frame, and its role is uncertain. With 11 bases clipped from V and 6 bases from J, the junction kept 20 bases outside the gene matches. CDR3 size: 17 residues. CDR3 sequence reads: CARRHSDRGPSSDTQYF. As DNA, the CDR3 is TGCGCCCGCCGCCACTCAGACAGGGGGCCCTCCTCGGATACGCAGTATTTT.

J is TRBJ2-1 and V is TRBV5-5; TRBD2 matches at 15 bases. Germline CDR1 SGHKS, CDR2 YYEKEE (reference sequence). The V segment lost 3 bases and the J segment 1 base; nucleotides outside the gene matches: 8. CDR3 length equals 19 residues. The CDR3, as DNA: TGTGCCAGCAGCTGGACCGGGACTAGCGGGGGGAAATCCTACAATGAGCAGTTCTTC. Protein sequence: CASSWTGTSGGKSYNEQFF.

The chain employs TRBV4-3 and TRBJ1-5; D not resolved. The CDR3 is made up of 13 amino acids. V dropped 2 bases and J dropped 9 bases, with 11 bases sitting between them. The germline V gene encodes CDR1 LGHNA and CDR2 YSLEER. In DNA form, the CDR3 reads TGCGCCAGCAGCCAACAAAGAACAACGCCCCAGCATTTT. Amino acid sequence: CASSQQRTTPQHF.

CDR3 bases: TGCGCCAGCAGCTTGGCCGTCCCTTCAGGTGGCTACACCTTC. It is translated as CASSLAVPSGGYTF. The chain links TRBV5-1 to TRBJ1-2; no definite D call. The CDR3 has 14 residues. The ends were cut back, 0 bases at V and 7 bases at J, with 13 bases in the middle. Germline V gene data show CDR1 as SGHRS and CDR2 as YFSETQ. Filled out from reference TRBV5-1 and TRBJ1-2, the complete variable domain reads KAGVTQTPRYLIKTRGQQVTLSCSPISGHRSVSWYQQTPGQGLQFLFEYFSETQRNKGNFPGRFSGRQFSNSRSEMNVSTLELGDSALYLCASSLAVPSGGYTFGSGTRLTVV.

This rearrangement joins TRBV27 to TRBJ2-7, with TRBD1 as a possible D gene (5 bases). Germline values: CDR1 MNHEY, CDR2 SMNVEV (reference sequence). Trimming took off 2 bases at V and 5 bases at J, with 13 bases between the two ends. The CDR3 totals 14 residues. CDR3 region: CASSLRGNLHEQYF. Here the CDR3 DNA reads TGTGCCAGCAGTTTAAGGGGAAATCTCCACGAGCAGTACTTC.

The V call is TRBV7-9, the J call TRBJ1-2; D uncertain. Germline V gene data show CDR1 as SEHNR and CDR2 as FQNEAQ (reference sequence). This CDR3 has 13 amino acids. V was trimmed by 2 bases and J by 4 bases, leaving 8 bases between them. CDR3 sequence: CASSLSGSYGYTF. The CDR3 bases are TGTGCCAGCAGCTTATCGGGGAGCTATGGCTACACCTTC.